One sample yielded the 27 T cell receptor beta chains listed below, sequenced in a study of regulatory T cells in long-lasting Graves disease. Construction of the TCR beta libraries employed iRepertoire HTBI primers in conjunction with Arm-PCR of CDR3 regions. Using its own MiXCR run on the multiplex PCR reads, TCRdb lists one record per CDR3 protein. The sample holds about 240,000 distinct CDR3 sequences, just over 20% seen once. Described time point: newly diagnosed GD, antithyroid drugs for less than 3 months. RNA isolated from PBMCs was used to make the TCR library. The sequencing here drew on peripheral blood mononuclear cells (PBMCs), taken at new diagnosis, from a patient treated with antithyroid drugs. Source of these receptors: a female donor with Graves disease.

The chain couples TRBV7-9 to TRBJ2-1; 11 bases line up with TRBD2. With 5 bases clipped from V and 9 bases from J, the junction kept 12 bases outside the gene matches. From germline, CDR1 is SEHNR and CDR2 FQNEAQ (reference sequence). The CDR3 totals 16 residues. CDR3 coding DNA: TGTGCCAGCAGCCGAGATAGCGGGAGGGCCGTTGGTGAGCAGTTCTTC. It yields the protein CASSRDSGRAVGEQFF. Drawing the rest from reference TRBV7-9 and TRBJ2-1, the complete variable domain is DTGVSQNPRHKITKRGQNVTFRCDPISEHNRLYWYRQTLGQGPEFLTYFQNEAQLEKSRLLSDRFSAERPKGSFSTLEIQRTEQGDSAMYLCASSRDSGRAVGEQFFGPGTRLTVL.

In its sample, this clonotype was seen a few times. The rearrangement joins TRBV5-5 to TRBJ1-5; D is ambiguous. Germline V lookup: CDR1 SGHKS, CDR2 YYEKEE (reference sequence). This CDR3 region has 14 residues. With 1 base removed from V and 5 bases from J, the gap between germline ends came to 10 bases. This CDR3 is CASSLPGYHQPQHF. CDR3 nucleotide sequence: TGTGCCAGCAGCTTGCCGGGGTACCATCAGCCCCAGCATTTT.

The chain recombines TRBV9 with TRBJ2-7; D might be TRBD1 (6 bases). Per the germline V gene, CDR1 is SGDLS and CDR2 is YYNGEE. Trimming shortened V by 5 bases and J by 1 base, and 10 bases separated the two germline ends. There are 13 residues in the CDR3. CDR3 loop: CASRQGGSYEQYF. For the CDR3, the DNA is TGTGCCAGCAGACAAGGGGGATCCTACGAGCAGTACTTC.

This clonotype has at least ten counts. The chain couples TRBV6-1 to TRBJ2-2; a possible D gene is TRBD1 (6 bases). CDR1 and CDR2 from the germline V gene are MNHNS and SASEGT. The CDR3 has 13 amino acids. V gave up 3 bases and J gave up 8 bases, with 10 bases separating them. The CDR3 sequence is CASSDRGAGELFF. DNA of the CDR3: TGTGCCAGCAGTGACAGGGGAGCGGGGGAGCTGTTTTTT.

This clonotype came up once. The J gene is TRBJ1-1, the V gene TRBV7-9; D might be TRBD1 (6 bases). The CDR3 length is 15 residues. CDR1 and CDR2 (germline): SEHNR, FQNEAQ (reference sequence). The V gene lost 6 bases and the J gene lost 1 base, with 15 bases spanning the gap. This CDR3 reads CASRRGSGANTEAFF. In DNA form, the CDR3 reads TGTGCCAGCAGAAGAGGGTCGGGGGCGAACACTGAAGCTTTCTTT.

This clonotype was seen repeatedly, ten times or more. The rearrangement uses TRBV20-1 and TRBJ2-3, with D perhaps TRBD2 (6 bases). The CDR3 has 12 amino acids. The germline V and J ends were trimmed by 4 bases and 3 bases, with 8 bases remaining between them. Germline-derived CDR1 and CDR2 are DFQATT and SNEGSKA (reference sequence). CDR3 residues: CSAKLATDTQYF. The CDR3 DNA follows: TGCAGTGCTAAACTAGCAACAGATACGCAGTATTTT.

There are a few counts of this clonotype. V gene TRBV7-2 combines with J gene TRBJ1-2, with a possible D match to TRBD1 (5 bases). The V and J ends lost 1 base and 8 bases respectively, with 8 bases between them. This CDR3 region has 12 residues. The germline CDR1 and CDR2 sequences are SGHTA and FQGNSA. The CDR3: CASSLGGEGYTF. The CDR3 DNA sequence: TGTGCCAGCAGCTTAGGGGGGGAGGGCTACACCTTC.

For this clonotype: This may be a read error, as it is one base from a much larger clone. The chain is built from TRBV6-5 and TRBJ2-7; D may be TRBD2 (7 bases). The CDR3 is 19 amino acids. The V gene lost 2 bases and the J gene lost 7 bases, with 30 bases spanning the gap. The germline CDR1 and CDR2 sequences are MNHEY and SVGAGI. This CDR3 reads CASSYLPGRGAKGYNEQYF. CDR3 nucleotides: TGTGCCAGCAGTTACCTACCCGGTCGGGGGGCGAAGGGATACAATGAGCAGTACTTC.

This chain joins TRBV20-1 and TRBJ2-1, with D perhaps TRBD2 (6 bases). Between the trimmed V and J ends, which lost 3 bases and 4 bases, there was a span of 16 bases. The germline gives CDR1 DFQATT, CDR2 SNEGSKA (reference sequence). The length of the CDR3 is 15 residues. CDR3 DNA: TGCAGTGCTAGTCCAATCAGCGGGTATTACAATGAGCAGTTCTTC. As protein: CSASPISGYYNEQFF.

This clonotype showed up many times. For the CDR3, the DNA is TGTGCCAGTGTATCAGGGACAGGGAACACTGAAGCTTTCTTT. It encodes CASVSGTGNTEAFF. The rearrangement links TRBV7-2 to TRBJ1-1; TRBD1 matches at 8 bases. The CDR3 runs to 14 residues. Germline V gene data show CDR1 as SGHTA and CDR2 as FQGNSA. V shed 9 bases and J 1 base; nucleotides not matched to a gene: 7. Using reference TRBV7-2 and TRBJ1-1 for the parts outside the CDR3, the full variable domain is GAGVSQSPSNKVTEKGKDVELRCDPISGHTALYWYRQSLGQGLEFLIYFQGNSAPDKSGLPSDRFSAERTGGSVSTLTIQRTQQEDSAVYLCASVSGTGNTEAFFGQGTRLTVV.

The rearrangement uses TRBV3-1 and TRBJ2-1, with 14 bases lining up with TRBD2. The CDR3 is 17 amino acids. The V segment lost 1 base and the J segment 7 bases; nucleotides outside the gene matches: 6. Germline V lookup: CDR1 LGHDT, CDR2 YNNKEL (reference sequence). The CDR3: CASSQGSGTSGSNEQFF. In nucleotides, the CDR3 is TGTGCCAGCAGCCAAGGTTCGGGGACTAGCGGGAGTAATGAGCAGTTCTTC.

The table lists this clonotype with many counts. The genes are TRBV20-1 and TRBJ2-1, with D possibly TRBD2 on 5 matching bases. The germline V and J ends were trimmed by 3 bases and 0 bases, with 15 bases remaining between them. The CDR3 is 16 amino acids. CDR1 and CDR2 from the germline V gene are DFQATT and SNEGSKA (reference sequence). The CDR3 nucleotides are TGCAGTGCTAGGGAACAGCTCCGGGGCTCCTACAATGAGCAGTTCTTC. Its translation is CSAREQLRGSYNEQFF.

This clonotype was seen at least ten times. The rearrangement links TRBV6-2 or TRBV6-3 to TRBJ2-1; no clear D. Germline CDR1 MNHEY, CDR2 SVGEGT. The CDR3 is 13 residues long. Trimming left V 5 bases short and J 8 bases short, with 13 bases between. The DNA of the CDR3 is TGTGCCAGCAGTGTTTCCTCGCGACATGAGCAGTTCTTC. Translation gives CASSVSSRHEQFF.

This clonotype was seen a few times. V is TRBV27 and J is TRBJ1-4; D is unresolved. CDR3 length equals 13 residues. CDR1 MNHEY and CDR2 SMNVEV come from the germline V gene (reference sequence). Trimming shortened V by 2 bases and J by 5 bases, and 6 bases separated the two germline ends. The CDR3 DNA sequence: TGTGCCAGCAGTTTAAGGTTAAATGAAAAACTGTTTTTT. It encodes CASSLRLNEKLFF.

CDR3 DNA sequence: TGTGCCAGCTTCCCCTTTTACAGGGAGGGCACCGGGGAGCTGTTTTTT. Translated, it gives CASFPFYREGTGELFF. V usage is TRBV7-9 and J usage is TRBJ2-2, with D tentatively TRBD2 (7 bases). The germline V gene encodes CDR1 SEHNR and CDR2 FQNEAQ (reference sequence). The CDR3 loop spans 16 amino acids. V was trimmed by 8 bases and J by 4 bases, leaving 20 bases between them.

CDR3 in amino acids: CASSIWRGQNTGELFF. DNA for the CDR3: TGTGCCAGTAGTATTTGGCGGGGGCAGAACACCGGGGAGCTGTTTTTT. The chain couples TRBV19 to TRBJ2-2; D possibly corresponds to TRBD2 (7 bases). CDR1 and CDR2 (germline): LNHDA, SQIVND (reference sequence). V was trimmed by 3 bases and J by 1 base, leaving 12 bases between them. This CDR3 has 16 residues. The variable domain in full, with the rest retrieved from reference TRBV19 and TRBJ2-2, is DGGITQSPKYLFRKEGQNVTLSCEQNLNHDAMYWYRQDPGQGLRLIYYSQIVNDFQKGDIAEGYSVSREKKESFPLTVTSAQKNPTAFYLCASSIWRGQNTGELFFGEGSRLTVL.

The chain uses TRBV19 and TRBJ2-2, with D perhaps TRBD2 (5 bases). The CDR3 is 14 amino acids. V dropped 3 bases and J dropped 7 bases, with 12 bases sitting between them. Germline assignment: CDR1 LNHDA and CDR2 SQIVND (reference sequence). The CDR3 DNA reads as TGTGCCAGTAGTATGCCCGGGAAGGACGGGGAGCTGTTTTTT. Translated, it gives CASSMPGKDGELFF.

This clonotype was seen at least ten times. The chain carries TRBV28 and TRBJ2-3, with no clear D. Germline assignment: CDR1 MDHEN and CDR2 SYDVKM. The CDR3 is 12 amino acids. V lost 7 bases, J lost 6 bases, and 11 bases lay in between. CDR3 bases: TGTGCCAGCATCCAAGGCCCGGATACGCAGTATTTT. Its translation: CASIQGPDTQYF. Filled out from reference TRBV28 and TRBJ2-3, the complete variable domain reads DVKVTQSSRYLVKRTGEKVFLECVQDMDHENMFWYRQDPGLGLRLIYFSYDVKMKEKGDIPEGYSVSREKKERFSLILESASTNQTSMYLCASIQGPDTQYFGPGTRLTVL.

Notes on this clonotype: A read error may explain this, as a much larger clone is one base away. The gene calls are TRBV30 and TRBJ1-2, with 7 bases identical to TRBD1. Germline V gene lookup returns CDR1 GTSNPN and CDR2 SVGIG (reference sequence). With 5 bases clipped from V and 7 bases from J, the junction kept 7 bases outside the gene matches. The CDR3 consists of 12 residues. The CDR3 region has the DNA TGTGCCTGGGACAGGGACTTCTGTGGCTACACCTTC. The encoded protein is CAWDRDFCGYTF.

This clonotype was counted at least ten times. The chain carries TRBV15 and TRBJ2-4; D is unclear. The CDR3 is 15 amino acids. V was clipped by 0 bases and J by 3 bases, with 9 bases between them. Germline lookup yields CDR1 LNHNV and CDR2 YYDKDF (reference sequence). CDR3 sequence: CATSRDPFGKNIQYF. The CDR3, as DNA: TGTGCCACCAGCAGAGATCCGTTTGGCAAAAACATTCAGTACTTC. Full variable domain (rest looked up from reference TRBV15 and TRBJ2-4): DAMVIQNPRYQVTQFGKPVTLSCSQTLNHNVMYWYQQKSSQAPKLLFHYYDKDFNNEADTPDNFQSRRPNTSFCFLDIRSPGLGDTAMYLCATSRDPFGKNIQYFGAGTRLSVL.

The V gene is TRBV28, the J gene TRBJ1-2, with D tentatively TRBD1 (6 bases). Germline CDR1 reads MDHEN; CDR2 reads SYDVKM. Trimming removed 5 bases from V and 5 bases from J, with 15 bases in between. The CDR3 has 14 amino acids. The CDR3, as DNA: TGTGCCAGCAGTCCCTCGACAGGAACATATGGCTACACCTTC. Translation gives CASSPSTGTYGYTF.

This clonotype was detected ten times or more. The chain has TRBV5-1 and TRBJ1-3, with D possibly being TRBD1 (6 bases). The CDR3 covers 15 residues. CDR1 is SGHRS and CDR2 is YFSETQ in the germline V gene. With 4 bases removed from V and 2 bases from J, the gap between germline ends came to 13 bases. In DNA form, the CDR3 reads TGCGCCAGCAGCATGGACGGGGGCGCTGGAAACACCATATATTTT. It yields the protein CASSMDGGAGNTIYF.

The table lists this clonotype with many counts. The CDR3 protein is CASTDTGMVVNTEAFF. CDR3 coding DNA: TGTGCCAGCACTGACACAGGGATGGTAGTGAACACTGAAGCTTTCTTT. V and J are TRBV12-3 or TRBV12-4 and TRBJ1-1, with TRBD1 as a possible D gene (6 bases). This CDR3 region has 16 residues. The V end was cut by 7 bases, the J end by 0 bases, with 18 bases between.

This clonotype was picked up many times. The rearrangement uses TRBV12-3 or TRBV12-4 and TRBJ2-7; tentatively, D is TRBD1 (6 bases). The CDR3 sequence is 12 residues long. Trimming pared 6 bases from V and 6 bases from J, leaving 12 bases between. The CDR3 region is CASSTGFLEQYF. The CDR3 region has the DNA TGTGCCAGCAGCACAGGGTTTCTCGAGCAGTACTTC.

At least ten counts were recorded for this clonotype. The V and J genes are TRBV7-2 and TRBJ2-5, with D maybe TRBD1 (6 bases). This CDR3 is built from 13 residues. Germline CDR1 SGHTA, CDR2 FQGNSA. The ends were cut back, 10 bases at V and 5 bases at J, with 17 bases in the middle. CDR3 in amino acids: CATFGVDRETQYF. Here the CDR3 DNA reads TGTGCCACCTTTGGGGTCGACAGGGAGACCCAGTACTTC.

CDR3 nucleotide sequence: TGTGCCTGGATGGGTCCGGGACATGGGGCGGAAGGCTACACCTTC. Its protein is CAWMGPGHGAEGYTF. This chain links TRBV30 with TRBJ1-2; D possibly corresponds to TRBD1 (6 bases). V lost 4 bases and J lost 8, with 23 bases in between. Germline lookup yields CDR1 GTSNPN and CDR2 SVGIG (reference sequence). The CDR3 is made up of 15 amino acids.

A word on this clonotype: This may come from a read error, since a much larger clone is one base off. J is TRBJ1-2 and V is TRBV7-2, with 7 bases lining up with TRBD1. This CDR3 comprises 13 residues. Trimming cost V 4 bases and J 7 bases; bases outside gene matches: 6. The germline V gene encodes CDR1 SGHTA and CDR2 FQGNSA. CDR3 loop: CASSSDRIGGYTF. The CDR3 DNA reads TGTGCCAGCAGCTCGGACAGGATTGGTGGCTACACCTTC.